The source of this T cell receptor (beta chain) is a study of T cell repertoires in cytomegalovirus infection. Study at large: Recently identified HLA-C-restricted CMV epitopes were among the peptides used. CMV infection together with matching HLA type was indicated by public TCR beta signatures. Regarding the study as a whole: Of the TCR beta families, the public ones yielded a cumulative frequency that identified carriers of CMV plus the relevant HLA. The ex vivo response was dominated by HLA-C-restricted CMV-specific TCR beta clonotypes.

TCRdb processed the reads anew with MiXCR; each CDR3 protein has one entry. The top ten hold roughly 16% of the sample, which has a few hundred thousand distinct CDR3 sequences, 30% to 40% seen once. The germline gives CDR1 SGHVS, CDR2 FNYEAQ. This CDR3 has 15 amino acids. V lost 5 bases, J lost 0 bases, and 14 bases lay in between. This clonotype was found once. Its antigen remains unidentified. The chain uses TRBV7-6 and TRBJ2-7; D is ambiguous. The sample consisted of cultured PBMCs, taken from culture after CMV antigen stimulation. The sequence was obtained from a human donor in good health (CMV status not recorded). Some clones in this sample may be carry-over from other donors' samples. CDR3 DNA: TGTGCCAGCAGCCGACGGACCAACACCTCCTACGAGCAGTACTTC. It encodes CASSRRTNTSYEQYF.